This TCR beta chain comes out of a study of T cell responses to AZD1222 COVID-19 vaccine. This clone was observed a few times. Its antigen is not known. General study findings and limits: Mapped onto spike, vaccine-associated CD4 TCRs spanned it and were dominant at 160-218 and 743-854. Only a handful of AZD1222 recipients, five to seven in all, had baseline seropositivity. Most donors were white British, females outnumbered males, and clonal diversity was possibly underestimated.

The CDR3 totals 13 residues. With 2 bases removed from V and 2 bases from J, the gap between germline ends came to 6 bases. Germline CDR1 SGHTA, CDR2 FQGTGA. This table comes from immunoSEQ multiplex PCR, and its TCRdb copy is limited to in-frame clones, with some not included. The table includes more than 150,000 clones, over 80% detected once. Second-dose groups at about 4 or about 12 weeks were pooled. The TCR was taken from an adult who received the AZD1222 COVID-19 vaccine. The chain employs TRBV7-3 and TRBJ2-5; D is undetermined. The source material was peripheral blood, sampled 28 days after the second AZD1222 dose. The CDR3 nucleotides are TGTGCCAGCAGCTTATACGTTCAAGAGACCCAGTACTTC. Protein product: CASSLYVQETQYF. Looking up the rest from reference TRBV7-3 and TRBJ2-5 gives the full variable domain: GAGVSQTPSNKVTEKGKYVELRCDPISGHTALYWYRQSLGQGPEFLIYFQGTGAADDSGLPNDRFFAVRPEGSVSTLKIQRTERGDSAVYLCASSLYVQETQYFGPGTRLLVL.